The 28 T cell receptor beta chains reported below all come from one sample, sequenced in a study of cytomegalovirus exposure and HLA in healthy donors. Clones were read by immunoSEQ multiplex PCR, and TCRdb kept only the in-frame ones, dropping some. The profile covers some 70,000 clones, with roughly 90% appearing a single time and approximately 1.5% taken by the ten largest. The sequenced sample consisted of PBMCs. The receptors were sampled from a woman under 30 in good health and CMV-seronegative.

The J gene is TRBJ1-5, the V gene TRBV6-6, with no clear D. CDR1 MNHNY and CDR2 SVGAGI come from the germline V gene (reference sequence). The CDR3 consists of 13 residues. V gave up 11 bases and J gave up 6 bases, with 17 bases separating them. CDR3 sequence (DNA): TGTGCCTGCCAGGACTCGCCGGGTCAGCCCCAGCATTTT. Translating it yields CACQDSPGQPQHF.

This chain links TRBV5-1 with TRBJ1-1, with 10 bases aligning to TRBD1. Germline V lookup: CDR1 SGHRS, CDR2 YFSETQ. Trimming cost V 3 bases and J 3 bases; bases outside gene matches: 5. The CDR3 contains 15 residues. CDR3 sequence: CASSSGTGDYTEAFF. CDR3 coding DNA: TGCGCCAGCAGCTCCGGGACAGGGGATTACACTGAAGCTTTCTTT.

The chain couples TRBV15 to TRBJ2-1; TRBD1 might be the D (6 bases). The ends were cut back, 8 bases at V and 9 bases at J, with 14 bases in the middle. Germline loops: CDR1 LNHNV, CDR2 YYDKDF (reference sequence). The length of the CDR3 is 12 residues. For the CDR3, the DNA is TGTGCCACCGAGGGGGTTGGAGGTGAGCAGTTCTTC. Residues: CATEGVGGEQFF.

V and J are TRBV7-9 and TRBJ2-2; D might be TRBD1 (5 bases). The CDR3 loop spans 16 amino acids. The germline V gene has CDR1 SEHNR and CDR2 FQNEAQ (reference sequence). The V end was cut by 0 bases, the J end by 4 bases, with 12 bases between. The CDR3 region has the DNA TGTGCCAGCAGCTTAGCCGCAGGGCTTGGCACCGGGGAGCTGTTTTTT. Its translation is CASSLAAGLGTGELFF.

This chain joins TRBV18 and TRBJ2-2; tentatively, D is TRBD2 (6 bases). Germline CDR1 is KGHSH and CDR2 is LQKENI. The V end lost 3 bases, the J end lost 6 bases, and 8 bases lay between the germline ends. The CDR3 runs to 13 residues. In DNA, the CDR3 is TGTGCCAGCTCACCGCGACTAGCCGGGGAGCTGTTTTTT. Protein: CASSPRLAGELFF. Using reference TRBV18 and TRBJ2-2 for the parts outside the CDR3, the full variable domain is NAGVMQNPRHLVRRRGQEARLRCSPMKGHSHVYWYRQLPEEGLKFMVYLQKENIIDESGMPKERFSAEFPKEGPSILRIQQVVRGDSAAYFCASSPRLAGELFFGEGSRLTVL.

The chain links TRBV25-1 to TRBJ2-5, with 8 bases aligning to TRBD1. Germline CDR1 reads MGHDK; CDR2 reads SYGVNS. The V gene end was trimmed by 6 bases and the J gene end by 12 bases; junction bases not matched to a gene: 12. CDR3 length: 13 residues. CDR3 nucleotides: TGTGCCAGCAGGACCTCCGGACAGGGTGTGGAGTACTTC. Its translation is CASRTSGQGVEYF.

The chain links TRBV9 to TRBJ1-4, with TRBD1 matching 8 bases. The CDR3 contains 15 residues. Germline V gene lookup returns CDR1 SGDLS and CDR2 YYNGEE. J gave up 7 bases and V 4 bases, and 9 bases lay outside the gene matches. CDR3 nucleotide sequence: TGTGCCAGCAGCACCACAGGGGGAACCGGTGAAAAACTGTTTTTT. Translating it yields CASSTTGGTGEKLFF.

This clone was seen a few times. This chain links TRBV19 with TRBJ2-7, with 8 positions matching TRBD1. After removal of 5 bases from V and 3 bases from J, the junction contained 9 bases not matched to a gene. The CDR3 totals 15 residues. The germline V gene has CDR1 LNHDA and CDR2 SQIVND (reference sequence). The CDR3: CASSAPRQGIYEQYF. CDR3 coding DNA: TGTGCCAGTAGTGCCCCGAGACAGGGGATCTACGAGCAGTACTTC.

This chain connects TRBV27 to TRBJ1-1; a weak D match, TRBD1 (5 bases). V lost 5 bases and J lost 2, with 18 bases in between. This CDR3 has 16 amino acids. CDR1 is MNHEY and CDR2 is SMNVEV in the germline V gene (reference sequence). The CDR3 spells CASSPTPRQGNTEAFF. Here the CDR3 DNA reads TGTGCCAGCAGTCCTACCCCCCGCCAGGGAAACACTGAAGCTTTCTTT.

The J gene is TRBJ2-1, the V gene TRBV7-9, with 15 bases aligning to TRBD2. The V gene end was trimmed by 3 bases and the J gene end by 0 bases; junction bases not matched to a gene: 6. Germline V CDR1 and CDR2: SEHNR, FQNEAQ (reference sequence). The CDR3 runs to 19 residues. CDR3 protein: CASSFAGTSGGNSYNEQFF. The CDR3 nucleotides read TGTGCCAGCAGCTTCGCCGGGACTAGCGGGGGGAACTCCTACAATGAGCAGTTCTTC.

V and J are TRBV5-1 and TRBJ2-3; the D is unclear. V lost 2 bases and J 2 bases, leaving 9 bases between the germline ends. CDR3 length equals 14 residues. Germline V gives CDR1 SGHRS, CDR2 YFSETQ. DNA for the CDR3: TGCGCCAGCAGCTTTATGACACCCACAGATACGCAGTATTTT. Translating gives CASSFMTPTDTQYF.

The J gene is TRBJ1-2, the V gene TRBV29-1; 8 bases line up with TRBD1. CDR3 length: 13 amino acids. Germline CDR1 and CDR2: SQVTM and ANQGSEA. V was clipped by 7 bases and J by 3 bases; unmatched bases: 7. The DNA for the CDR3 is TGCAGCGCCAGGACAGGGACTCACTATGGCTACACCTTC. Protein sequence: CSARTGTHYGYTF.

The chain recombines TRBV5-4 with TRBJ1-2; D is unresolved. CDR3 size: 11 residues. CDR1 is SGHNT, CDR2 YYREEE, per germline (reference sequence). V lost 5 bases and J 11 bases, leaving 13 bases between the germline ends. The CDR3 here is CASSLEMRYTF. The CDR3 DNA reads TGTGCCAGCAGTCTTGAAATGAGATACACCTTC.

The J gene is TRBJ2-5, the V gene TRBV27, with D perhaps matching TRBD2 (5 bases). This CDR3 is 15 amino acids long. In germline, CDR1 is MNHEY, CDR2 SMNVEV (reference sequence). V lost 3 bases, J lost 4 bases, and 15 bases lay in between. CDR3 sequence reads: CASSFLTTLGETQYF. As DNA, the CDR3 is TGTGCCAGCAGTTTCTTGACTACATTGGGAGAGACCCAGTACTTC.

J is TRBJ1-2 and V is TRBV6-1, with 8 bases lining up with TRBD1. The V gene's germline CDR1 is MNHNS and CDR2 SASEGT. The J segment lost 4 bases and the V segment lost 3 bases, leaving 7 bases of the junction unmatched. The CDR3 consists of 15 residues. CDR3 DNA: TGTGCCAGCAGTGAGGGGCAGGGGGCCCGCTATGGCTACACCTTC. Translation gives CASSEGQGARYGYTF.

The CDR3 protein is CASSLAGIHTGELFF. CDR3 bases: TGCGCCAGCAGCTTGGCGGGAATACATACCGGGGAGCTGTTTTTT. The chain links TRBV5-1 to TRBJ2-2; possibly TRBD2 for D (5 bases). Per the germline V gene, CDR1 is SGHRS and CDR2 is YFSETQ. V shed 0 bases and J shed 5 bases, with 11 bases lying between them. This CDR3 spans 15 amino acids.

The chain combines TRBV5-1 with TRBJ2-7, with D hard to call. Germline assignment: CDR1 SGHRS and CDR2 YFSETQ. V was pared by 0 bases and J by 1 base, with 5 bases between. There are 13 residues in the CDR3. The CDR3 bases are TGCGCCAGCAGCTTGGCGAGATCCTACGAGCAGTACTTC. It codes for CASSLARSYEQYF.

This sequence joins TRBV27 and TRBJ1-2; 7 bases line up with TRBD1. Trimming at V came to 6 bases and at J to 0 bases, leaving 13 bases not matched to a gene. Looked up from germline, CDR1 is MNHEY and CDR2 is SMNVEV (reference sequence). CDR3 length equals 17 residues. The CDR3 is CASSAKGTAETNYGYTF. The CDR3 bases are TGTGCCAGCAGCGCAAAGGGGACAGCCGAGACTAACTATGGCTACACCTTC.

This clone has just one count. The J gene is TRBJ2-7, the V gene TRBV29-1, with 8 bases aligning to TRBD1. The trim removed 0 bases at V and 6 bases at J, leaving 13 bases unmatched. Germline V lookup: CDR1 SQVTM, CDR2 ANQGSEA. CDR3 size: 16 residues. CDR3 nucleotides: TGCAGCGTTGAAGACGGTAGGACAGGGCTTTTTGGCGAGCAGTACTTC. Protein: CSVEDGRTGLFGEQYF.

V and J are TRBV27 and TRBJ2-1; 8 nucleotides agree with TRBD2. The CDR3 loop spans 17 amino acids. Germline values: CDR1 MNHEY, CDR2 SMNVEV (reference sequence). Trimming removed 0 bases from V and 6 bases from J; junction bases left unmatched: 10. The CDR3 DNA reads TGTGCCAGCAGTTTATCAGTAAGAGCGGGAGCGCGCAATGAGCAGTTCTTC. Translating gives CASSLSVRAGARNEQFF.

This rearrangement joins TRBV5-6 to TRBJ2-2, with D hard to call. The germline gives CDR1 SGHDT, CDR2 YYEEEE. The CDR3 spans 14 residues. V dropped 1 base and J dropped 2 bases, with 6 bases sitting between them. The CDR3 here is CASSLLSNTGELFF. CDR3 sequence (DNA): TGTGCCAGCAGCTTGCTCTCCAACACCGGGGAGCTGTTTTTT.

The chain joins TRBV5-4 to TRBJ1-4, with D perhaps matching TRBD1 (5 bases). This CDR3 is 14 amino acids long. The V end lost 0 bases, the J end lost 3 bases, and 6 bases lay between the germline ends. Germline values: CDR1 SGHNT, CDR2 YYREEE (reference sequence). The CDR3 loop is CASSLGGPNEKLFF. CDR3 DNA sequence: TGTGCCAGCAGCTTGGGGGGCCCTAATGAAAAACTGTTTTTT.

The genes are TRBV7-9 and TRBJ2-7; D is possibly TRBD2 (6 bases). Trimming took 2 bases from V and 5 from J, leaving 16 bases between them. The CDR3 is 15 amino acids. CDR1 and CDR2 from the germline V gene are SEHNR and FQNEAQ (reference sequence). CDR3 region: CASSLTRDVKDEQYF. Written as DNA, the CDR3 is TGTGCCAGCAGCTTAACGCGGGACGTGAAGGACGAGCAGTACTTC.

This chain joins TRBV25-1 and TRBJ2-1, with 7 bases identical to TRBD1. The CDR3 is 13 residues long. Germline loops: CDR1 MGHDK, CDR2 SYGVNS. V trimming: 8 bases; J trimming: 6 bases; junction bases outside the gene matches: 7. CDR3 loop: CASARQGGNEQFF. The CDR3 region has the DNA TGTGCCAGCGCTAGACAGGGCGGCAATGAGCAGTTCTTC.

The chain couples TRBV28 to TRBJ1-1, with TRBD1 identical over 8 bases. The germline V gene has CDR1 MDHEN and CDR2 SYDVKM. This CDR3 has 13 amino acids. Trimming took 6 bases from V and 6 from J; bases not matched to a gene: 6. As DNA, the CDR3 is TGTGCCAGCAGACGGACAGGGCTGGCTGAAGCTTTCTTT. This sequence encodes CASRRTGLAEAFF.

The V and J genes are TRBV5-1 and TRBJ2-1; tentative D call: TRBD2 (6 bases). V dropped 0 bases and J dropped 1 base, with 17 bases sitting between them. The CDR3 extends over 18 amino acids. Germline V gene sequence: CDR1 SGHRS, CDR2 YFSETQ. The CDR3 region has the DNA TGCGCCAGCAGCTTGGTCCAGGGAACGGAGGGATCCTACAATGAGCAGTTCTTC. Its protein is CASSLVQGTEGSYNEQFF.

The chain has TRBV29-1 and TRBJ2-5; maybe TRBD2 (6 bases). Trimming removed 1 base from V and 4 bases from J, with 19 bases in between. The CDR3 sequence is 16 residues long. The germline V gene encodes CDR1 SQVTM and CDR2 ANQGSEA. DNA for the CDR3: TGCAGCGTTGAAGGTTTGACTAGGGTAAAAGGAGAGACCCAGTACTTC. It specifies CSVEGLTRVKGETQYF.

The chain has TRBV7-8 and TRBJ2-7; 7 bases are shared with TRBD1. The trim removed 5 bases at V and 9 bases at J, leaving 10 bases unmatched. The CDR3 is 13 amino acids. The germline V gene has CDR1 SGHVS and CDR2 FQNEAQ. CDR3 bases: TGTGCCAGCAGCGAGGGACAGACTGAGGCGCAGTACTTC. It encodes CASSEGQTEAQYF.